One sample yielded the 22 T cell receptor beta chains listed below, sequenced in a study of spatial heterogeneity in lung cancer. Time point of the sample: sample taken at primary tumor resection. Without sorting, whole RNA was sequenced from tumor, nontumor lung or frozen PBMC. From the 5' RACE reads, TCRdb called clonotypes with MiXCR, one entry per CDR3 protein. The sample has 90,000 to 95,000 distinct CDR3 sequences; more than 10% are singletons. Sequencing was performed on PBMCs, taken at surgery. Receptors originate from a male donor with early-stage non-small cell lung cancer.

The chain links TRBV7-3 to TRBJ2-6, with D hard to call. Germline CDR1 SGHTA, CDR2 FQGTGA. The CDR3 is made up of 16 amino acids. V was shortened by 2 bases and J by 0 bases, with 8 bases between the two germline ends. This chain's CDR3 is CASSLSQSSGANVLTF. The CDR3 DNA follows: TGTGCCAGCAGCTTATCTCAGAGCTCTGGGGCCAACGTCCTGACTTTC.

The chain employs TRBV7-3 and TRBJ2-5; TRBD1 or TRBD2 may be the D gene (5 bases each). The CDR3 is 14 residues long. CDR1 is SGHTA, CDR2 FQGTGA, per germline. Trimming stripped 8 bases from V and 5 bases from J, with 18 bases between. CDR3 bases: TGTGCCAGCGCTCCGGGACCCGCGCCGGAGACCCAGTACTTC. This encodes CASAPGPAPETQYF.

This clonotype has a count of ten or more. The chain is built from TRBV4-2 and TRBJ1-5; D unresolved. The CDR3 is made up of 13 amino acids. Trimming pared 0 bases from V and 7 bases from J, leaving 7 bases between. Germline loops: CDR1 LGHNA, CDR2 YNFKEQ. The CDR3 is CASSQDRVQPQHF. The CDR3 coding sequence is TGTGCCAGCAGCCAAGATAGGGTGCAGCCCCAGCATTTT.

The V gene is TRBV5-1, the J gene TRBJ1-2; D is possibly TRBD1 (5 bases). V was trimmed by 5 bases and J by 4 bases, leaving 15 bases between them. The CDR3 contains 14 residues. The germline CDR1 and CDR2 sequences are SGHRS and YFSETQ. The CDR3 spells CASRTPGALYGYTF. The CDR3 nucleotides read TGCGCCAGCAGGACTCCTGGGGCCCTCTATGGCTACACCTTC.

This clonotype was seen only a few times. CDR3 sequence reads: CASSRNQNTGELFF. The CDR3 DNA reads TGTGCCAGCAGCAGGAACCAGAACACCGGGGAGCTGTTTTTT. The chain carries TRBV9 and TRBJ2-2, with no clear D. Germline-derived CDR1 and CDR2 are SGDLS and YYNGEE. Trimming left V 4 bases short and J 1 base short, with 8 bases between. The CDR3 totals 14 residues.

This clonotype has just a few counts. This chain uses TRBV5-1 with TRBJ1-6; no clear D. V was clipped by 2 bases and J by 8 bases, with 14 bases between them. CDR1 is SGHRS, CDR2 YFSETQ, per germline. The CDR3 runs to 15 residues. The CDR3 reads CASSFENRADSPLHF. The DNA of the CDR3 is TGCGCCAGCAGCTTTGAAAATAGGGCTGATTCACCCCTCCACTTT. The full variable domain, rest sourced from reference TRBV5-1 and TRBJ1-6, is KAGVTQTPRYLIKTRGQQVTLSCSPISGHRSVSWYQQTPGQGLQFLFEYFSETQRNKGNFPGRFSGRQFSNSRSEMNVSTLELGDSALYLCASSFENRADSPLHFGNGTRLTVT.

CDR3 sequence (DNA): TGTGCCAGCAGTTTGGCTAGCGGGAGGGCGGTTGGGTACTTC. It yields the protein CASSLASGRAVGYF. V usage is TRBV28 and J usage is TRBJ2-4, with 12 bases that match TRBD2. The CDR3 runs 14 residues. Unmatched junction bases numbered 9, after V lost 3 bases and J lost 15 bases. From germline, CDR1 is MDHEN and CDR2 SYDVKM.

This chain links TRBV9 with TRBJ2-7; 7 nucleotides match TRBD2. The junction had 4 bases not matched to a gene; V was cut back by 4 bases and J by 3 bases. Germline V gene data show CDR1 as SGDLS and CDR2 as YYNGEE. The CDR3 has 13 amino acids. The CDR3 DNA reads TGTGCCAGCAGCCCTAGCGGAAACTACGAGCAGTACTTC. This gives the protein CASSPSGNYEQYF.

This clonotype was seen a few times. The J gene is TRBJ2-3, the V gene TRBV18; D gene ambiguous. Germline CDR1 is KGHSH and CDR2 is LQKENI. The ends were cut back, 3 bases at V and 0 bases at J, with 16 bases in the middle. This CDR3 comprises 17 residues. The CDR3 coding sequence is TGTGCCAGCTCACCGATTTTTACAGCCTCTAGCACAGATACGCAGTATTTT. Translation gives CASSPIFTASSTDTQYF.

The genes are TRBV20-1 and TRBJ1-5; a possible D gene is TRBD1 (5 bases). Germline CDR1 is DFQATT and CDR2 is SNEGSKA (reference sequence). The V end was cut by 4 bases, the J end by 0 bases, with 10 bases between. The CDR3 is 14 residues long. The CDR3 here is CSAKGHNSNQPQHF. CDR3 DNA: TGCAGTGCTAAAGGACACAATAGCAATCAGCCCCAGCATTTT.

This chain uses TRBV7-2 with TRBJ2-1; D is perhaps TRBD2 (6 bases). Trimming removed 1 base at V and 0 bases at J, with 7 bases between. The CDR3 spans 15 residues. The germline V gene has CDR1 SGHTA and CDR2 FQGNSA. CDR3 sequence reads: CASSLVGSSYNEQFF. The CDR3 nucleotides read TGTGCCAGCAGCTTAGTCGGGAGCTCCTACAATGAGCAGTTCTTC.

The rearrangement joins TRBV5-6 to TRBJ2-1, with 13 bases lining up with TRBD2. CDR3 size: 16 residues. V lost 3 bases to trimming and J lost 4 bases; unmatched junction nucleotides: 4. Germline-derived CDR1 and CDR2 are SGHDT and YYEEEE. The CDR3 nucleotides are TGTGCCAGCAGCTGGAGACTAGCGGGAGGTTACAATGAGCAGTTCTTC. Its translation: CASSWRLAGGYNEQFF.

This clonotype has only a few counts. This chain uses TRBV20-1 with TRBJ2-6, with unresolved D. Per the germline V gene, CDR1 is DFQATT and CDR2 is SNEGSKA (reference sequence). The V end was cut by 0 bases, the J end by 0 bases, with 6 bases between. This CDR3 comprises 15 residues. DNA of the CDR3: TGCAGTGCTAGAGACGACACCTCTGGGGCCAACGTCCTGACTTTC. This translates into CSARDDTSGANVLTF.

The chain's CDR3 is CASRRAGEAGANVLTF. In nucleotides, the CDR3 is TGTGCCAGCAGGAGAGCGGGAGAGGCCGGGGCCAACGTCCTGACTTTC. V gene TRBV6-2 or TRBV6-3 combines with J gene TRBJ2-6; 8 nucleotides align to TRBD2. V shed 6 bases and J 4 bases; nucleotides not matched to a gene: 8. Germline CDR1 MNHEY, CDR2 SVGEGT. The CDR3 has 16 residues.

Regarding this clonotype: This may stem from a read error, because a much larger clone lies one nucleotide away. The limits of the CDR3 on the DNA are not certain, so only TCRdb's listed CDR3 is given. The rearrangement uses TRBV27 and TRBJ2-7; the listed D gene, TRBD1, was not tested against the DNA. Inclusive of both ends, the CDR3 amounts to 14 amino acids. In germline, CDR1 is MNHEY, CDR2 SMNVEV (reference sequence). The CDR3: CASSFGDGSYEQHF.

This chain joins TRBV7-9 and TRBJ1-3; D remains ambiguous. This CDR3 has 14 amino acids. Germline CDR1 reads SEHNR; CDR2 reads FQNEAQ (reference sequence). Trimming left V 5 bases short and J 0 bases short, with 8 bases between. The CDR3 DNA sequence: TGTGCCAGCAGCCCGAGCAGCTCTGGAAACACCATATATTTT. This translates into CASSPSSSGNTIYF.

This clonotype was picked up a small number of times. The chain is built from TRBV7-8 and TRBJ2-7, with TRBD2 matching 10 bases. Germline V gene lookup returns CDR1 SGHVS and CDR2 FQNEAQ. The V segment lost 0 bases and the J segment 3 bases; nucleotides outside the gene matches: 11. The CDR3 spans 18 residues. CDR3 sequence: CASSLARAGTSENYEQYF. For the CDR3, the DNA is TGTGCCAGCAGCTTAGCCAGGGCCGGGACTAGCGAGAACTACGAGCAGTACTTC. Complete variable domain (other parts from reference TRBV7-8 and TRBJ2-7): GAGVSQSPRYKVAKRGQDVALRCDPISGHVSLFWYQQALGQGPEFLTYFQNEAQLDKSGLPSDRFFAERPEGSVSTLKIQRTQQEDSAVYLCASSLARAGTSENYEQYFGPGTRLTVT.

This clonotype has more than one count but fewer than ten. The rearrangement joins TRBV7-8 to TRBJ1-4; D not resolved. V was trimmed by 4 bases and J by 0 bases, leaving 12 bases between them. Per germline, CDR1 SGHVS and CDR2 FQNEAQ. CDR3 length: 16 amino acids. The DNA of the CDR3 is TGTGCCAGCAGCTCCTCCGGCCCAGCAACTAATGAAAAACTGTTTTTT. Translated, it gives CASSSSGPATNEKLFF.

The V gene is TRBV12-3 or TRBV12-4, the J gene TRBJ2-7, with D unresolved. The CDR3 runs 14 residues. With 6 bases removed from V and 2 bases from J, the gap between germline ends came to 14 bases. As DNA, the CDR3 is TGTGCCAGCAGGGAAAGAGCCAGGCCCTACGAGCAGTACTTC. Protein: CASRERARPYEQYF.

The genes are TRBV7-9 and TRBJ1-4, with a possible D match to TRBD1 (6 bases). Trimming left V 4 bases short and J 0 bases short, with 9 bases between. Germline-derived CDR1 and CDR2 are SEHNR and FQNEAQ (reference sequence). This CDR3 comprises 15 residues. CDR3 bases: TGTGCCAGCAGCTCCGGACAGTCAACTAATGAAAAACTGTTTTTT. Amino acids: CASSSGQSTNEKLFF.

The V gene is TRBV5-1, the J gene TRBJ2-1; TRBD2 matches at 11 bases. Trimming cost V 0 bases and J 5 bases; bases outside gene matches: 4. CDR3 length: 16 residues. Germline V gives CDR1 SGHRS, CDR2 YFSETQ. The CDR3: CASSLVTSGDNNEQFF. Written as DNA, the CDR3 is TGCGCCAGCAGCTTGGTGACTAGCGGGGATAACAATGAGCAGTTCTTC.

This clonotype was observed a few times. V usage is TRBV3-2 and J usage is TRBJ2-5; the D call TRBD1 from the table was never checked on the DNA. TRBV3-2 is a recognized pseudogene. The CDR3 totals 17 residues. The CDR3 DNA sequence: TGTGCCAGCAGCCAGGACCCCCGTCCGAACTTACTCGAGACCCAGTACTTC. Protein sequence: CASSQDPRPNLLETQYF.